This paragraph reports one T cell receptor beta chain. Its cognate antigen is unknown. Libraries were prepared by immunoSEQ multiplex PCR; TCRdb keeps only in-frame clonotypes and omits some of them. This table has 300,000 to 350,000 clones, 88% appearing once. V dropped 0 bases and J dropped 2 bases, with 4 bases sitting between them. In germline, CDR1 is MNHEY, CDR2 SVGAGI. The CDR3 is 13 amino acids. These data come from a study of cytomegalovirus exposure and HLA in healthy donors. Study summary: A later analysis reported the same platform for the 100 to 150 validation repertoires and the 650 to 750 first-cohort repertoires. Broader study findings: Reportedly, cytomegalovirus status was diagnosed with high sensitivity and specificity.

This chain uses TRBV6-5 with TRBJ2-5; D not certain. This sequence originates from a man younger than 45 in good health and CMV-seronegative. The sequenced sample consisted of PBMCs. CDR3 DNA: TGTGCCAGCAGTTACTCGCGGCAAGAGACCCAGTACTTC. It yields the protein CASSYSRQETQYF.